This record looks at one T cell receptor beta chain sequence and its context. It was with 60 Vbeta and 13 Jbeta primers that the PCR ran. Profiled with immunoSEQ multiplex PCR; TCRdb holds only in-frame clones, not every one. The profile shows under 200,000 clones, under 90% of them singletons. The germline V gene has CDR1 MNHEY and CDR2 SMNVEV (reference sequence). The CDR3 is 15 residues long. V lost 5 bases, J lost 0 bases, and 3 bases stayed unmatched. The source of the sample is a study of cytomegalovirus exposure and HLA in healthy donors. The clonotype was recovered from a man aged 18 to 29 in good health and CMV-seronegative. Sequenced material: PBMCs. The rearrangement joins TRBV27 to TRBJ2-7; 11 nucleotides agree with TRBD2. The CDR3: CASSRSGGVSYEQYF. The CDR3 nucleotides are TGTGCCAGCAGTCGTAGCGGGGGGGTCTCCTACGAGCAGTACTTC.